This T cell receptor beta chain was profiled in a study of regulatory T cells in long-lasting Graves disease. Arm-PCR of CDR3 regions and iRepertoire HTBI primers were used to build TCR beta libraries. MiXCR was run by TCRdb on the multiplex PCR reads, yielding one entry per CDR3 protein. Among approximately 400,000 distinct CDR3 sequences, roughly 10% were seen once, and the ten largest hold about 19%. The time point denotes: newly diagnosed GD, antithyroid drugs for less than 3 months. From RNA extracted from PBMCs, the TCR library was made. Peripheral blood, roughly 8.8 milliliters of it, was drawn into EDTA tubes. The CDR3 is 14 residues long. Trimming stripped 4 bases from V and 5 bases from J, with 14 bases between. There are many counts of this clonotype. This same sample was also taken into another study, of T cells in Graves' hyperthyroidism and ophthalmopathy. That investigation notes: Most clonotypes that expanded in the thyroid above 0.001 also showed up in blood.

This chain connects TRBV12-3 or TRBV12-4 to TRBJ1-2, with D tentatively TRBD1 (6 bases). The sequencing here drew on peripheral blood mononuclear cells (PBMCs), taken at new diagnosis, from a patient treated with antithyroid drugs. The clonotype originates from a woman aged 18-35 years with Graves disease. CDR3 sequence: CASSSQGRLYGYTF. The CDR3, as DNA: TGTGCCAGCAGTTCCCAGGGGCGCTTGTATGGCTACACCTTC.